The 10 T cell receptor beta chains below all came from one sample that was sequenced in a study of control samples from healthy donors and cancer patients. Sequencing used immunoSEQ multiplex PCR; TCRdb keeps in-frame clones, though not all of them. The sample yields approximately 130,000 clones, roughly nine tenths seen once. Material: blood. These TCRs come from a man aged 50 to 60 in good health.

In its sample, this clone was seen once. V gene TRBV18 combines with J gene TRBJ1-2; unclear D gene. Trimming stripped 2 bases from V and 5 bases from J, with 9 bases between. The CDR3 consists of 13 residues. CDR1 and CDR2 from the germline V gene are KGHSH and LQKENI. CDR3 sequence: CASSPDGHYGYTF. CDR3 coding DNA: TGTGCCAGCTCACCAGATGGGCATTATGGCTACACCTTC.

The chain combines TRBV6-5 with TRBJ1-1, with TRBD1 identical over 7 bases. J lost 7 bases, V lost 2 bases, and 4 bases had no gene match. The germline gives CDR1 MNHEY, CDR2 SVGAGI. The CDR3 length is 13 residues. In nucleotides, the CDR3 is TGTGCCAGCAGTTACCAGACAGGGCGTGAAGCTTTCTTT. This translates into CASSYQTGREAFF.

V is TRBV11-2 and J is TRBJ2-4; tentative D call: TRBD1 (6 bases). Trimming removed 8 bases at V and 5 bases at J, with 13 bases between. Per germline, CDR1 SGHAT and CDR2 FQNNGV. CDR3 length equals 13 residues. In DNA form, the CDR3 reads TGTGCCAGCTCACGGACAGAGGAAAACATTCAGTACTTC. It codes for CASSRTEENIQYF.

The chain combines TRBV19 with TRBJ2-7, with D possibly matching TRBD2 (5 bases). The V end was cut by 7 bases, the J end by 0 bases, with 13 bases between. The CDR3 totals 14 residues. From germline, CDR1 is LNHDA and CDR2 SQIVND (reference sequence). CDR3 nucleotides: TGTGCCAGTACCCTGGACTTGAGCTCCTACGAGCAGTACTTC. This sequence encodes CASTLDLSSYEQYF.

The CDR3, as DNA: TGTGCCAGCAGAGCAAGGACAGGGCGGGTGGACACCATATATTTT. Residues: CASRARTGRVDTIYF. The chain recombines TRBV7-8 with TRBJ1-3, with 8 bases fitting TRBD1. Germline trimming cut 6 bases from V and 8 bases from J; bases unmatched to any gene: 12. The germline V gene has CDR1 SGHVS and CDR2 FQNEAQ. CDR3 length equals 15 residues.

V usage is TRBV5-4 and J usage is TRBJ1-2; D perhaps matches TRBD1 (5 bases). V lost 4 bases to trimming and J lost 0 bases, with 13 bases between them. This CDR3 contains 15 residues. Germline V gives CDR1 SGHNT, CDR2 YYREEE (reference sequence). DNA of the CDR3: TGTGCCAGCAGCAGTACCGGGGCAGCTAACTATGGCTACACCTTC. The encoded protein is CASSSTGAANYGYTF.

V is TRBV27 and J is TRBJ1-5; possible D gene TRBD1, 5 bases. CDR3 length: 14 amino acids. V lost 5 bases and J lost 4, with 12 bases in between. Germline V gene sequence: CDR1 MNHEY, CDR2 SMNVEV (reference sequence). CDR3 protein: CASSLGTGNQPQHF. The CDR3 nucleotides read TGTGCCAGCAGTCTAGGGACGGGGAATCAGCCCCAGCATTTT.

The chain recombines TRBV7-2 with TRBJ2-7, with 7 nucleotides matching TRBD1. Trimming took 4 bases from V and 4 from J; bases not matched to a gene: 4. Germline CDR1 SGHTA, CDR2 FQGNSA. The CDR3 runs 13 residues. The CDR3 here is CASSWTGSYEQYF. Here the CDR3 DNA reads TGTGCCAGCAGCTGGACAGGTTCTTACGAGCAGTACTTC.

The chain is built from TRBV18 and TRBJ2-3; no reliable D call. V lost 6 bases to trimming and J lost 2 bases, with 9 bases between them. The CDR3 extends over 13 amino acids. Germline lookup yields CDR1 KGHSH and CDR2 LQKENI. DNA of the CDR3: TGTGCCAGCTCTCCCTCGATCACAGATACGCAGTATTTT. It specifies CASSPSITDTQYF.

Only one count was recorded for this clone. The CDR3 is CASSLRTGNEKLFF. CDR3 DNA: TGTGCCAGCAGTTTAAGGACAGGGAATGAAAAACTGTTTTTT. The chain links TRBV27 to TRBJ1-4, with TRBD1 matching over 8 bases. The germline CDR1 and CDR2 sequences are MNHEY and SMNVEV (reference sequence). The J segment lost 5 bases and the V segment lost 2 bases, leaving 1 base of the junction unmatched. There are 14 residues in the CDR3.